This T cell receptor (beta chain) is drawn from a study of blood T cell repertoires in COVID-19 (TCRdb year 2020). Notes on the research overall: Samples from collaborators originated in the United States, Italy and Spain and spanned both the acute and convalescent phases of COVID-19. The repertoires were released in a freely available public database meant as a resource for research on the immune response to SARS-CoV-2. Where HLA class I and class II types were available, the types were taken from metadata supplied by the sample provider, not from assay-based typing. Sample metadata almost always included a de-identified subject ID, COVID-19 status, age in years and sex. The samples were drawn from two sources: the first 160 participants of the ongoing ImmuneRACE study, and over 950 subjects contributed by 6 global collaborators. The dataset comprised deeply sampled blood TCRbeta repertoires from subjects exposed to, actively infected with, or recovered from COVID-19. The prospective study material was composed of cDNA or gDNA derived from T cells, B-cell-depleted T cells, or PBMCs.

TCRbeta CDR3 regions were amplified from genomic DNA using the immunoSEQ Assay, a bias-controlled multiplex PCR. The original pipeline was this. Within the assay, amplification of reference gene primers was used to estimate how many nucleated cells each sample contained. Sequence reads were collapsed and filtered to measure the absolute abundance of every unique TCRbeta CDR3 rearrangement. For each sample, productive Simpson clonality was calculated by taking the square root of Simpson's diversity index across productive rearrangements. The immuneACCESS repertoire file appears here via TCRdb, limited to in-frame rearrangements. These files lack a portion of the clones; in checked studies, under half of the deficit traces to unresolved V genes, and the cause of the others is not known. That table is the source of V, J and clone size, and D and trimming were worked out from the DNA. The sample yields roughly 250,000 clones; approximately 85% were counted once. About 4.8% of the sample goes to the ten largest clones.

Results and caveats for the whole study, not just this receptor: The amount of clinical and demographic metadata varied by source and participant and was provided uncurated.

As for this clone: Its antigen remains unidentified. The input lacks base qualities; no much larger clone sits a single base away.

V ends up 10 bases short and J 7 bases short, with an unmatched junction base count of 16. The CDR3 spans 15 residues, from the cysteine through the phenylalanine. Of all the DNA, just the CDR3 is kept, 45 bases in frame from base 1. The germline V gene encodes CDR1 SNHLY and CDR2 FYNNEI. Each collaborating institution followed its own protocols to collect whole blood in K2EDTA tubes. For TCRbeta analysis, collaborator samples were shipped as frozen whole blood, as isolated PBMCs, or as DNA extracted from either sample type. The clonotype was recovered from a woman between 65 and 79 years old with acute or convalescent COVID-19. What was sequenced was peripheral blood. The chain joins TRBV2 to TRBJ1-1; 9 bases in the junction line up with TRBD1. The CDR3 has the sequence CATSGQGLLGVEAFF. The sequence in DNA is TGTGCCACCTCGGGACAGGGCCTTTTAGGAGTTGAAGCTTTCTTT.